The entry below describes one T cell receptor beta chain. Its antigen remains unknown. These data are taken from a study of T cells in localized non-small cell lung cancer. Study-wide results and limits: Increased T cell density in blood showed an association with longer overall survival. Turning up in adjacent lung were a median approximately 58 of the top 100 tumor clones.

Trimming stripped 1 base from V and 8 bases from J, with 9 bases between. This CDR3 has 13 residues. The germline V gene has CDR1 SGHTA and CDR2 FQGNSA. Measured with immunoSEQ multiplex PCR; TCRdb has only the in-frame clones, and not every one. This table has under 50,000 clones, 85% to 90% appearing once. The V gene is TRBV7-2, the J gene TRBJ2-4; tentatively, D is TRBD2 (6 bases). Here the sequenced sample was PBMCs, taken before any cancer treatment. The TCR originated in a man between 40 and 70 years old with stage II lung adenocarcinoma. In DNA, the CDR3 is TGTGCCAGCAGCTTAGGGAGGGAGGACATTCAGTACTTC. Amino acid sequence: CASSLGREDIQYF.